This T cell receptor beta chain was sequenced in a study of blood T cell repertoires in COVID-19. Study in general: Donors in the United States, Italy and Spain gave samples during acute or convalescent COVID-19. Sources were T cells, B-cell-depleted T cells, or PBMCs; the material itself was cDNA or gDNA.

As processed by the authors: Cell counts per sample came from amplifying reference gene primers. Method: immunoSEQ multiplex PCR; TCRdb's copy keeps in-frame clones and lacks some. Clone size and V and J calls were adopted from that table, with D and trimming inferred from the DNA. The sample includes approximately 90,000 clones, roughly 88% seen only once; the top ten take roughly 30%. The material sequenced was peripheral blood. The TCR sequence derives from a woman of 80 years or more with active or convalescent COVID-19.

The CDR3, as DNA: TGTGCCACCAGCAGAGATCATGAAGCAGGGGCCAATCAGCCCCAGCATTTT. This gives the protein CATSRDHEAGANQPQHF. This chain connects TRBV15 to TRBJ1-5, with D tentatively TRBD1 (6 bases). Between the trimmed V and J ends, which lost 0 bases and 3 bases, there was a span of 15 bases. The CDR3 loop spans 17 amino acids. Germline V lookup: CDR1 LNHNV, CDR2 YYDKDF (reference sequence).